This TCR beta chain was documented in a study of cytomegalovirus exposure and HLA in healthy donors. Overall study findings and caveats: As was reported, the classifier diagnosed cytomegalovirus status with high specificity and sensitivity.

Both 60 Vbeta primers and 13 Jbeta primers went into the PCR. In the authors' methods: Later, roughly 77 million unique TCR beta chains were counted in an analysis, and about 12 million of them were shared. TCRdb's table, derived via immunoSEQ multiplex PCR, lists solely in-frame clones and lacks some. The V and J calls and clone size are taken from that table; D and trimming were inferred from the DNA. Of around 160,000 clones listed, approximately 71% are singletons. Turning to this clone: Its antigen is unknown.

The clonotype was recovered from a man aged 45-60 years in good health and CMV-seronegative. Sample: PBMCs.

The CDR3 nucleotides are TGTGCCAGCAGCGTAAGAACAGGGGATAATGAAAAACTGTTTTTT. Translation gives CASSVRTGDNEKLFF. This chain links TRBV9 with TRBJ1-4; 7 bases are a match to TRBD1. Germline CDR1 and CDR2: SGDLS and YYNGEE. The J segment lost 4 bases and the V segment lost 1 base, leaving 4 bases of the junction unmatched. The CDR3 totals 15 residues.